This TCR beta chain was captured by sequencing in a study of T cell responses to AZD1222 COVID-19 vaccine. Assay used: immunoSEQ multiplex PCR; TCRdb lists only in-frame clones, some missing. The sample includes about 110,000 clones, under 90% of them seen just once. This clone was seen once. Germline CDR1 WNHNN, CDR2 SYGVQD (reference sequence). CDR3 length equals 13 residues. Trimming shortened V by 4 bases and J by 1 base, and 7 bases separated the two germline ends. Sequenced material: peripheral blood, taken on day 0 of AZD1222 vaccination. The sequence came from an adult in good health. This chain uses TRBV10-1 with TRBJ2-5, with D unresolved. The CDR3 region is CASSGNPQETQYF. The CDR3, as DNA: TGCGCCAGCAGTGGAAACCCCCAAGAGACCCAGTACTTC.